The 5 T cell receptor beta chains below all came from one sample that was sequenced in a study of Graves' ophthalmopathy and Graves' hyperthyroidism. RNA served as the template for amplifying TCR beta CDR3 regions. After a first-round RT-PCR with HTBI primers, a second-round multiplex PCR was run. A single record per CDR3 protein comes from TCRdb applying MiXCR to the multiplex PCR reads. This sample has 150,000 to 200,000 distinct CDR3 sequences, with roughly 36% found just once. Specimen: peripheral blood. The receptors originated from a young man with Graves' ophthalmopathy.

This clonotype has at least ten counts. CDR3 amino acids: CASSKLQTGELFF. Written as DNA, the CDR3 is TGTGCCAGCAGTAAACTTCAGACCGGGGAGCTGTTTTTT. The chain carries TRBV6-2 or TRBV6-3 and TRBJ2-2; D unclear. Trimming removed 5 bases from V and 5 bases from J, with 9 bases in between. The CDR3 spans 13 residues. CDR1 and CDR2 from the germline V gene are MNHEY and SVGEGT.

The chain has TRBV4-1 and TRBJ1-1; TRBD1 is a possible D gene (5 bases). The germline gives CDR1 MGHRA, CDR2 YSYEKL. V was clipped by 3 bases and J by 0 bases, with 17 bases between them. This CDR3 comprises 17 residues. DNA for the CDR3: TGCGCCAGCAGCCAGCAGGGTATGAATGCCATGAACACTGAAGCTTTCTTT. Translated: CASSQQGMNAMNTEAFF.

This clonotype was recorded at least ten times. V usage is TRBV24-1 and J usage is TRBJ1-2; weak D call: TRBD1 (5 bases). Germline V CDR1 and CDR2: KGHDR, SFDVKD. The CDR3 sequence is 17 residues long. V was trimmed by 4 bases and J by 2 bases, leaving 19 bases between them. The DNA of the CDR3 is TGTGCCACCAGTGACTCCTTGGGGGATACCCCGAACTATGGCTACACCTTC. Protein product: CATSDSLGDTPNYGYTF.

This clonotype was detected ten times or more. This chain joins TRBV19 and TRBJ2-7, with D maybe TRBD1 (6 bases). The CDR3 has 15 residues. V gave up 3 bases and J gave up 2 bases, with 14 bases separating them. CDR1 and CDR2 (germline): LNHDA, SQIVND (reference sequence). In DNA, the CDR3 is TGTGCCAGTAGTATTCTTCCAACAGGGCCCTACGAGCAGTACTTC. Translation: CASSILPTGPYEQYF.

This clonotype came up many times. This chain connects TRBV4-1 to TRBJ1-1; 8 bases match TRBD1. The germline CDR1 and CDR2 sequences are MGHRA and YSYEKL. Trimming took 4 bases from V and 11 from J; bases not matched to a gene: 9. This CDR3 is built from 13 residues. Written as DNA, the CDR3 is TGCGCCAGCAGCCTACCCGGACAGGGCATGGCTTTCTTT. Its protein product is CASSLPGQGMAFF.